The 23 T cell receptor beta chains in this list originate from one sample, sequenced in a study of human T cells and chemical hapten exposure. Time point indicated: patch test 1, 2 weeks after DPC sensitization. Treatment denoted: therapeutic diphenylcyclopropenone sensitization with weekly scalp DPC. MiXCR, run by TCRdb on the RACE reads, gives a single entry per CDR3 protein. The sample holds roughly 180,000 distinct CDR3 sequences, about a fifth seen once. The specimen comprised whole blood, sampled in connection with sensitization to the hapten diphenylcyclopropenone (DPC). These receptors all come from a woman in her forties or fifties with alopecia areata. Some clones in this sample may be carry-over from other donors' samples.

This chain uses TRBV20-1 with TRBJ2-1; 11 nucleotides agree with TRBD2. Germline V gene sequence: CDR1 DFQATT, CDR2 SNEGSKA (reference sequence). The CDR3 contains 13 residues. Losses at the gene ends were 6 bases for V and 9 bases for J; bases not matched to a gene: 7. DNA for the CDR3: TGCAGTGCCCCCGGGACTAGCGGTGTTGAGCAGTTCTTC. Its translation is CSAPGTSGVEQFF.

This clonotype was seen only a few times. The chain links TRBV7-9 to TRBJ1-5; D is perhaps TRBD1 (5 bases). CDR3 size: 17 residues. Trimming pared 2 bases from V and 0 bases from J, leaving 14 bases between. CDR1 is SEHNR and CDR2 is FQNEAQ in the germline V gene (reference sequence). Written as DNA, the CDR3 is TGTGCCAGCAGCTTAAGTCCCGCGAGGGGTAGCAATCAGCCCCAGCATTTT. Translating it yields CASSLSPARGSNQPQHF.

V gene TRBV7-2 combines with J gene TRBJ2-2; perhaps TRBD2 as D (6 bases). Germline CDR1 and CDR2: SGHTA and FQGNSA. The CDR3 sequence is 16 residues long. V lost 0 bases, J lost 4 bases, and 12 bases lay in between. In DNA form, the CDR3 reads TGTGCCAGCAGCTTAGCGGGCGGGATGGCCACCGGGGAGCTGTTTTTT. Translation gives CASSLAGGMATGELFF.

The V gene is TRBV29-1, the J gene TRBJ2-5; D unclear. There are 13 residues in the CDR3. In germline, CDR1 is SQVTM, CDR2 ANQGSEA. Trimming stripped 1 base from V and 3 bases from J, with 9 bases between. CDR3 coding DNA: TGCAGCGTTGAAGCGCGGATGAAAGAGACCCAGTACTTC. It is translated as CSVEARMKETQYF.

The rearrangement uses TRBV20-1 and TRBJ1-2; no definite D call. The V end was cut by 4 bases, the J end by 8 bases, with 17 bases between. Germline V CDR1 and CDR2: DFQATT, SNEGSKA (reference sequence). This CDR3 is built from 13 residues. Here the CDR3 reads CSAIDIRYQGYTF. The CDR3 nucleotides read TGCAGTGCTATAGATATACGGTATCAGGGCTACACCTTC.

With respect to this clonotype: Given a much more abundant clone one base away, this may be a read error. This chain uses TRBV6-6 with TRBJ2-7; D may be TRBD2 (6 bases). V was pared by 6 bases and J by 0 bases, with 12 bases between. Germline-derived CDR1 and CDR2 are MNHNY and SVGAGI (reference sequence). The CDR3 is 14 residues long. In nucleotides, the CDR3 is TGTGCCAGCAGCCCCAACGGGAGCTCCTACGAGCAGTACTTC. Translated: CASSPNGSSYEQYF.

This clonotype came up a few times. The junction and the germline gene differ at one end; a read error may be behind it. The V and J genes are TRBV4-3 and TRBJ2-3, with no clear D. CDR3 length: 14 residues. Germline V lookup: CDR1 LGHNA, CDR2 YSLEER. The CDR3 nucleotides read TGTGCCAGCAGCCAAGTTACAGAATCAGATACGCAGTATTTT. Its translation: CASSQVTESDTQYF.

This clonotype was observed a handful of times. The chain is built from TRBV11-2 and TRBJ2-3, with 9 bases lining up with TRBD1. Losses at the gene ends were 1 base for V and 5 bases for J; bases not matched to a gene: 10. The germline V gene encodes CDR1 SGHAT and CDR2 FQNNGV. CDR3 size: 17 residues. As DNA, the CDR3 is TGTGCCAGCAGCTTAGTAGGTACAGGGGGCAGAGGAGATACGCAGTATTTT. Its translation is CASSLVGTGGRGDTQYF.

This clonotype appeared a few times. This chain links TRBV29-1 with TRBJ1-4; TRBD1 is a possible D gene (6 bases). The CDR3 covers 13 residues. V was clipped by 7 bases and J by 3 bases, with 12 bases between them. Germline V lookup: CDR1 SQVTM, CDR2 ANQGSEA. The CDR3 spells CSAETGSNEKLFF. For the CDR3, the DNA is TGCAGCGCTGAGACAGGTTCTAATGAAAAACTGTTTTTT.

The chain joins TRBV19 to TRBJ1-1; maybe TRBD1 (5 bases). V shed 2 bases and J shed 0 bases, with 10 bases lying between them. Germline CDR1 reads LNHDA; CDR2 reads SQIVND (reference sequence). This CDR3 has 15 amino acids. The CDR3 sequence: CASSIQDSMNTEAFF. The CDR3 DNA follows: TGTGCCAGTAGTATACAAGACAGTATGAACACTGAAGCTTTCTTT. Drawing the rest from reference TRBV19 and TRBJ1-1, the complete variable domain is DGGITQSPKYLFRKEGQNVTLSCEQNLNHDAMYWYRQDPGQGLRLIYYSQIVNDFQKGDIAEGYSVSREKKESFPLTVTSAQKNPTAFYLCASSIQDSMNTEAFFGQGTRLTVV.

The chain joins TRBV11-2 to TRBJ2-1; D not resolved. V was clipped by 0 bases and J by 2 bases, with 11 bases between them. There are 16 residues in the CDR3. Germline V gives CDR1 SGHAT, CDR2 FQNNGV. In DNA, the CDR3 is TGTGCCAGCAGCTTAGAGGCTAGTCAGACCTACAATGAGCAGTTCTTC. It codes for CASSLEASQTYNEQFF.

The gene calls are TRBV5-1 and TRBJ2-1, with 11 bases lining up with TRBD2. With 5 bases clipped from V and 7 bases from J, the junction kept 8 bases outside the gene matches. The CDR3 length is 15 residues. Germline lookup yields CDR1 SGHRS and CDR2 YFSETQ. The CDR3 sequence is CASRPGTSGRNEQFF. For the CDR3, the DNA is TGCGCCAGCAGACCCGGGACTAGCGGCCGTAATGAGCAGTTCTTC. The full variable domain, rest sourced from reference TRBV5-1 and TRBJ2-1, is KAGVTQTPRYLIKTRGQQVTLSCSPISGHRSVSWYQQTPGQGLQFLFEYFSETQRNKGNFPGRFSGRQFSNSRSEMNVSTLELGDSALYLCASRPGTSGRNEQFFGPGTRLTVL.

The CDR3 sequence is CASSFGPSSDTQYF. The CDR3 DNA sequence: TGCGCCAGCAGCTTCGGGCCCAGTAGTGATACGCAGTATTTT. The chain joins TRBV5-1 to TRBJ2-3; D gene uncertain. The CDR3 length is 14 residues. CDR1 SGHRS and CDR2 YFSETQ come from the germline V gene. V lost 2 bases, J lost 6 bases, and 13 bases lay in between.

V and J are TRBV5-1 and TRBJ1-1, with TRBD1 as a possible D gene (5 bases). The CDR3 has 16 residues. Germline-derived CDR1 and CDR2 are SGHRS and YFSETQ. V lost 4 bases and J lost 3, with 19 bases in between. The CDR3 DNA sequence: TGCGCCAGCAGCCCCCTTAGGGGCCCTGAGCACACTGAAGCTTTCTTT. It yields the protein CASSPLRGPEHTEAFF.

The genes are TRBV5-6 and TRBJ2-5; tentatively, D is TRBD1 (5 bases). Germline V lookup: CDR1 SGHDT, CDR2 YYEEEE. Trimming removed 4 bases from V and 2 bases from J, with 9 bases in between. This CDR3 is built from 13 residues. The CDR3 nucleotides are TGTGCCAGCAGCAGGACAATGCAAGAGACCCAGTACTTC. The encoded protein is CASSRTMQETQYF.

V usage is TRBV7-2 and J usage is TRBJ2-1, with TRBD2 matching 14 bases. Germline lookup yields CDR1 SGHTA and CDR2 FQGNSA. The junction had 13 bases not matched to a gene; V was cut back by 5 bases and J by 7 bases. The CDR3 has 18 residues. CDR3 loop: CASSLGLAGEPRGNEQFF. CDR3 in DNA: TGTGCCAGCAGCCTGGGACTAGCGGGAGAGCCCCGCGGTAATGAGCAGTTCTTC.

The CDR3 DNA reads TGCGCCAGCAGCTTGGATGCGGTGAACACTGAAGCTTTCTTT. Encoded protein: CASSLDAVNTEAFF. This chain uses TRBV5-1 with TRBJ1-1; no firm D call. This CDR3 region has 14 residues. Trimming shortened V by 0 bases and J by 0 bases, and 6 bases separated the two germline ends. Germline CDR1 and CDR2: SGHRS and YFSETQ.

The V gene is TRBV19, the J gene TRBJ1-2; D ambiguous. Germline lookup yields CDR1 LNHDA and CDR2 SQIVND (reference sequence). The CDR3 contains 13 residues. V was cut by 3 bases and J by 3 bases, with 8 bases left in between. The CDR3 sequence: CASSMDGHYGYTF. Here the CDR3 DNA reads TGTGCCAGTAGTATGGACGGACACTATGGCTACACCTTC.

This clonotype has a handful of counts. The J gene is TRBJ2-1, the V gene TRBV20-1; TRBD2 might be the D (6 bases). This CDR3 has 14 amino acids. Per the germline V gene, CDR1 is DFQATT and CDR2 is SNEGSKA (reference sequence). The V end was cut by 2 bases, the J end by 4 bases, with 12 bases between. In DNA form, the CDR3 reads TGCAGTGCTAGAACTAGCTATGGATACAATGAGCAGTTCTTC. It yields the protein CSARTSYGYNEQFF.

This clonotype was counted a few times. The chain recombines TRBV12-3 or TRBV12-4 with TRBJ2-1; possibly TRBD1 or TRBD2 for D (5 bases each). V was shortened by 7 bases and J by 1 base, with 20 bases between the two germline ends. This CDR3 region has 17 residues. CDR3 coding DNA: TGTGCCAGCATCCCAAACTGGGGGAAGGGGTCCTACAATGAGCAGTTCTTC. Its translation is CASIPNWGKGSYNEQFF.

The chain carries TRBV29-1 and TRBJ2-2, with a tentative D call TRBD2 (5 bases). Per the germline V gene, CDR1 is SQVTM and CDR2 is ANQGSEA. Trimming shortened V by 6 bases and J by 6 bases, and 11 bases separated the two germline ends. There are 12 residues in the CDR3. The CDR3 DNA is TGCAGCGTCGCGGAGGTGTCCGGGGAGCTGTTTTTT. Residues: CSVAEVSGELFF.

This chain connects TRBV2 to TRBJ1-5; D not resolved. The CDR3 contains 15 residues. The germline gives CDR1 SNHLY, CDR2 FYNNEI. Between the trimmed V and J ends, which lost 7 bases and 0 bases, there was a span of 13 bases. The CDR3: CASTPDVYSNQPQHF. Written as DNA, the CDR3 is TGTGCCAGCACCCCGGACGTTTATAGCAATCAGCCCCAGCATTTT.

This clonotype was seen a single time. CDR3 in amino acids: CASSREHNEQFF. DNA for the CDR3: TGTGCCAGCAGTAGGGAACACAATGAGCAGTTCTTC. This chain links TRBV11-3 with TRBJ2-1; D remains unclear. V shed 6 bases and J shed 5 bases, with 8 bases lying between them. Germline CDR1 SGHNT, CDR2 YENEEA. This CDR3 region has 12 residues.